This TCR beta chain was recovered during a study of cytomegalovirus exposure and HLA in healthy donors. Study-level points and caveats: Common viral pathogens (according to a later analysis) appeared linked to several of the most significant clusters. Some V segments, including TRBV6-2 and TRBV6-3, were excluded as indistinguishable.

As to this clone: The antigen is undetermined.

The germline V and J ends were trimmed by 2 bases and 0 bases, with 9 bases remaining between them. Germline V gene sequence: CDR1 SGHKS, CDR2 YYEKEE (reference sequence). This CDR3 spans 14 amino acids. The PCR contained 60 Vbeta and 13 Jbeta primers. The repertoire was sequenced with immunoSEQ multiplex PCR; TCRdb's copy has only in-frame clones and lacks some. The table lists some 140,000 clones, around 80% of them singletons, with around 2.2% in the top ten. The V and J genes are TRBV5-5 and TRBJ2-7; the D gene is possibly TRBD1 (5 bases). This TCR was recovered from a man aged 25-40 years in good health and CMV-seronegative. Input material: PBMCs. The CDR3 loop reads CASSFRASSYEQYF. In nucleotides, the CDR3 is TGTGCCAGCAGCTTCAGGGCGAGCTCCTACGAGCAGTACTTC.